This T cell receptor (beta chain) originates from a study of T cell changes during pregnancy in multiple sclerosis. CDR1 and CDR2 from the germline V gene are MDHEN and SYDVKM. This CDR3 region has 12 residues. V lost 10 bases, J lost 5 bases, and 14 bases lay in between. Data came from immunoSEQ multiplex PCR; TCRdb stores just in-frame clones and leaves some out. The sample holds 44,000 or so clones, roughly 91% seen once. Sequencing used CD8+ T cells from peripheral blood mononuclear cells, obtained after pregnancy. The chain links TRBV28 to TRBJ2-5; D ambiguous. The sequence was collected from a female donor in good health, enrolled as a control in a pregnancy study. CDR3 residues: CATPKTLETQYF. CDR3 nucleotide sequence: TGTGCCACCCCCAAGACATTGGAGACCCAGTACTTC. Using reference TRBV28 and TRBJ2-5 for the parts outside the CDR3, the full variable domain is DVKVTQSSRYLVKRTGEKVFLECVQDMDHENMFWYRQDPGLGLRLIYFSYDVKMKEKGDIPEGYSVSREKKERFSLILESASTNQTSMYLCATPKTLETQYFGPGTRLLVL.